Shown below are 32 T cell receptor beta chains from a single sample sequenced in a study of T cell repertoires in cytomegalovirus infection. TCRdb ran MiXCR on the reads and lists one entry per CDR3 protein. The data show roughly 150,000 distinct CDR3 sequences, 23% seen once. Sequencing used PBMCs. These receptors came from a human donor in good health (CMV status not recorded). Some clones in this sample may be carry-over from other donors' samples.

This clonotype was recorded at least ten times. The CDR3 sequence: CASSSQTGVNTEAFF. CDR3 DNA sequence: TGTGCCAGCAGCTCCCAGACAGGGGTGAACACTGAAGCTTTCTTT. The chain recombines TRBV7-2 with TRBJ1-1; 8 nucleotides line up with TRBD1. There are 15 residues in the CDR3. Looked up from germline, CDR1 is SGHTA and CDR2 is FQGNSA. V was pared by 4 bases and J by 0 bases, with 4 bases of the junction left unmatched.

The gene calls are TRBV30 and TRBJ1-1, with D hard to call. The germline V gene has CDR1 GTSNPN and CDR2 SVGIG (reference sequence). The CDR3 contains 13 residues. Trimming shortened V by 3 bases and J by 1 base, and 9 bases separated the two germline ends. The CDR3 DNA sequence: TGTGCCTGGAGCCGGCAGCCGAACACTGAAGCTTTCTTT. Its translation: CAWSRQPNTEAFF.

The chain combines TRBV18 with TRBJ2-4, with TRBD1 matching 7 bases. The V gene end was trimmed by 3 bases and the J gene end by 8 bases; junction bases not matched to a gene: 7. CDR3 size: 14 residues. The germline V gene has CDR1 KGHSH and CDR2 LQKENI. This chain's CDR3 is CASSPQGEGDIQYF. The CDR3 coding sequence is TGTGCCAGCTCACCTCAGGGGGAAGGGGACATTCAGTACTTC.

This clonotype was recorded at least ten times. CDR3 loop: CASSLGQGLYNEQFF. The CDR3 DNA is TGTGCCAGCAGTTTGGGGCAGGGCCTCTACAATGAGCAGTTCTTC. The chain has TRBV12-3 or TRBV12-4 and TRBJ2-1, with D possibly matching TRBD1 (5 bases). This CDR3 comprises 15 residues. Trimming took 3 bases from V and 3 from J, leaving 12 bases between them.

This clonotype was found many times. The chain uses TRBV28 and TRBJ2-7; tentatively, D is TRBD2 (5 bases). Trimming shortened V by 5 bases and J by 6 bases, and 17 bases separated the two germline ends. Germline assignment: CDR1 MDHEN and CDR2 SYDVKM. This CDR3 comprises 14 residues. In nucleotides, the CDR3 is TGTGCCAGCAGTCGTGCGTTTGAGGGCGGCGAGCAGTACTTC. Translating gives CASSRAFEGGEQYF. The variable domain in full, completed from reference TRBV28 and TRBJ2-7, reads DVKVTQSSRYLVKRTGEKVFLECVQDMDHENMFWYRQDPGLGLRLIYFSYDVKMKEKGDIPEGYSVSREKKERFSLILESASTNQTSMYLCASSRAFEGGEQYFGPGTRLTVT.

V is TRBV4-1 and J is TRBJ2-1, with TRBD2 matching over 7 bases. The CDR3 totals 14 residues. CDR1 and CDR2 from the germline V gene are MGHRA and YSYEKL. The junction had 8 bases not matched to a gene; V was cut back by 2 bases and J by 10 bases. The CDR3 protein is CASSQTQTSLEQFF. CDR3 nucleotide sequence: TGCGCCAGCAGCCAAACCCAGACTAGCTTGGAGCAGTTCTTC.

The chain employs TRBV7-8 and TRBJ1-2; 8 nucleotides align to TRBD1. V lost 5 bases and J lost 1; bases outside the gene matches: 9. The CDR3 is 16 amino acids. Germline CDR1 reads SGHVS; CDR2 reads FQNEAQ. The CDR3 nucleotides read TGTGCCAGCAGCCCGCAGGGACAGGTCCATAACTATGGCTACACCTTC. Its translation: CASSPQGQVHNYGYTF.

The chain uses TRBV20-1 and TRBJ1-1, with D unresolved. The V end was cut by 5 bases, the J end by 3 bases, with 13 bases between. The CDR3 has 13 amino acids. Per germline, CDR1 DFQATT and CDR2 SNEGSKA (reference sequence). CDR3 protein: CSALGSADTEAFF. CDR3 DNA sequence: TGCAGTGCTTTAGGGTCGGCGGACACTGAAGCTTTCTTT.

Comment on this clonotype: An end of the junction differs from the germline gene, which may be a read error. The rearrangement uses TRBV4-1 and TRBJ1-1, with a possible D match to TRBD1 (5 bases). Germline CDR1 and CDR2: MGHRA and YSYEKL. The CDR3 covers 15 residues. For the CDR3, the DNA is TGTGCCAGCAGCCAAGCGCAGGGAGGGAACACTGAAGCTTTCTTT. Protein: CASSQAQGGNTEAFF.

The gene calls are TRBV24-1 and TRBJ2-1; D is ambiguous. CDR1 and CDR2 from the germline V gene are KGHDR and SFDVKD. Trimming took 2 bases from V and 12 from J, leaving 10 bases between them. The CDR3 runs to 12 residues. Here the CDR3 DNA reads TGTGCCACCAGTGATTCCCTATCGGTGCAGTTCTTC. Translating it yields CATSDSLSVQFF.

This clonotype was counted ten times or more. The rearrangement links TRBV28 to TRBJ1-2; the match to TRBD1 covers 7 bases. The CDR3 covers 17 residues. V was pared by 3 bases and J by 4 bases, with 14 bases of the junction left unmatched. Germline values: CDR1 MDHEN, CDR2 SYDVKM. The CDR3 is CASSFHLEGQPIYGYTF. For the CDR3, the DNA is TGTGCCAGCAGTTTTCACCTTGAGGGACAGCCAATCTATGGCTACACCTTC.

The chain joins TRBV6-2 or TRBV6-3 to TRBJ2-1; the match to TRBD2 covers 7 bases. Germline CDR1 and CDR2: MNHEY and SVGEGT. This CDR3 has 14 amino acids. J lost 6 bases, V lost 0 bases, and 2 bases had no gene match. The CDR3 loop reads CASSYSGGSNEQFF. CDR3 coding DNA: TGTGCCAGCAGTTACTCCGGGGGGTCCAATGAGCAGTTCTTC.

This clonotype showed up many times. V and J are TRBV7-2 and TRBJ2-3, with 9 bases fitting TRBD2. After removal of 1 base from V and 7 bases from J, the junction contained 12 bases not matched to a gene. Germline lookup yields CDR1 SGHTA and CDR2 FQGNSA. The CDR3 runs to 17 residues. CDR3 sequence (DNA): TGTGCCAGCAGCTTAGTGAGCGGTGCGGGAGGGATCAATACGCAGTATTTT. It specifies CASSLVSGAGGINTQYF.

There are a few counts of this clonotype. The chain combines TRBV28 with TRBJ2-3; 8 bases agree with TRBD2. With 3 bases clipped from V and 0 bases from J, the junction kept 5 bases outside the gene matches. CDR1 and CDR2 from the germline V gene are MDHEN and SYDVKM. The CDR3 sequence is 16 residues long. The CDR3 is CASSFSGGPSTDTQYF. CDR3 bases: TGTGCCAGCAGTTTCTCGGGGGGGCCGAGCACAGATACGCAGTATTTT. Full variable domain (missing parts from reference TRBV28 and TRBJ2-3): DVKVTQSSRYLVKRTGEKVFLECVQDMDHENMFWYRQDPGLGLRLIYFSYDVKMKEKGDIPEGYSVSREKKERFSLILESASTNQTSMYLCASSFSGGPSTDTQYFGPGTRLTVL.

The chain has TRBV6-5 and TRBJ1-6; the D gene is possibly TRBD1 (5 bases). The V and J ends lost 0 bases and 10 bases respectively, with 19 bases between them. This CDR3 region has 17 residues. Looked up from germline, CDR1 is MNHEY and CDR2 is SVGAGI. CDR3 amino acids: CASSYSFGWDSGSPLHF. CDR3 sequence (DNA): TGTGCCAGCAGTTACTCGTTTGGATGGGACTCCGGCTCACCCCTCCACTTT.

The CDR3, as DNA: TGCAGTGCTAGAGATAGCCGGGGACTAGCGGGGGGAGGCTACGAGCAGTACTTC. This encodes CSARDSRGLAGGGYEQYF. The gene calls are TRBV20-1 and TRBJ2-7; TRBD2 agrees at 15 bases. V lost 0 bases and J lost 3; bases outside the gene matches: 9. The CDR3 runs 18 residues. The germline gives CDR1 DFQATT, CDR2 SNEGSKA (reference sequence).

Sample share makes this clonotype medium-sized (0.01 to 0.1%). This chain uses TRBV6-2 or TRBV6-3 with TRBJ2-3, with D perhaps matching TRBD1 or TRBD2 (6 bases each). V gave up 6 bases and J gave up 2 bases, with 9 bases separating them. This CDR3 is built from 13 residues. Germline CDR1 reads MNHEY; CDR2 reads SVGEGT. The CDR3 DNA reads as TGTGCCAGCAGCCGGGGGCACACAGATACGCAGTATTTT. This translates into CASSRGHTDTQYF.

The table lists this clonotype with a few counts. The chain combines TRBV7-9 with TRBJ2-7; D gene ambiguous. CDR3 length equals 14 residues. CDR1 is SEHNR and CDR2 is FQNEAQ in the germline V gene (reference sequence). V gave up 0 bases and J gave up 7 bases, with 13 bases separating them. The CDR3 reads CASSLAVALGEQYF. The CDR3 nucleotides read TGTGCCAGCAGCTTAGCGGTGGCCTTGGGGGAGCAGTACTTC. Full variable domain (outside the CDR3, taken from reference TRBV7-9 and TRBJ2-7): DTGVSQNPRHKITKRGQNVTFRCDPISEHNRLYWYRQTLGQGPEFLTYFQNEAQLEKSRLLSDRFSAERPKGSFSTLEIQRTEQGDSAMYLCASSLAVALGEQYFGPGTRLTVT.

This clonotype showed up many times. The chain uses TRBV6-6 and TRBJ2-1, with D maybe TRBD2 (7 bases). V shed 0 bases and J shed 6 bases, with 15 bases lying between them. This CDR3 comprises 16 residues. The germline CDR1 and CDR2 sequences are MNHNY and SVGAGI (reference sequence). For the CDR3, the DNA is TGTGCCAGCAGTTACTCAGGGGGGGCGGAGGGCAATGAGCAGTTCTTC. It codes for CASSYSGGAEGNEQFF.

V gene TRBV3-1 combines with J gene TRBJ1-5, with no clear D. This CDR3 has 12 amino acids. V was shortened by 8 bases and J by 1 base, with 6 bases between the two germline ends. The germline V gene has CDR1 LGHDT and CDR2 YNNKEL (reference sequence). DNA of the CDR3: TGTGCCAGCGGTATAAGCAATCAGCCCCAGCATTTT. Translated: CASGISNQPQHF.

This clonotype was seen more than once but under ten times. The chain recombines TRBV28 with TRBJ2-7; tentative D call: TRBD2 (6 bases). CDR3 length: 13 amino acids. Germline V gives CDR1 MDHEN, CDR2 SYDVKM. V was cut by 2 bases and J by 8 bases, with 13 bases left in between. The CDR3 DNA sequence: TGTGCCAGCAGTTTAGGGAGGCACCTCAAGCAGTACTTC. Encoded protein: CASSLGRHLKQYF.

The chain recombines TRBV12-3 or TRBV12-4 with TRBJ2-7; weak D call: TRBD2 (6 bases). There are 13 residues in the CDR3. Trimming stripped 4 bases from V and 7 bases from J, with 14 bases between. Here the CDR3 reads CASSSGDSGEQYF. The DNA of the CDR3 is TGTGCCAGCAGTTCGGGGGACTCGGGGGAGCAGTACTTC.

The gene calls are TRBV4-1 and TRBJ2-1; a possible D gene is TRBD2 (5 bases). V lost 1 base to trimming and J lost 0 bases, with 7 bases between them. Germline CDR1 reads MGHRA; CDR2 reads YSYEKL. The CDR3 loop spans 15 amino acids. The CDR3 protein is CASSQVGSSYNEQFF. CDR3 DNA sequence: TGCGCCAGCAGCCAAGTGGGGAGCTCCTACAATGAGCAGTTCTTC.

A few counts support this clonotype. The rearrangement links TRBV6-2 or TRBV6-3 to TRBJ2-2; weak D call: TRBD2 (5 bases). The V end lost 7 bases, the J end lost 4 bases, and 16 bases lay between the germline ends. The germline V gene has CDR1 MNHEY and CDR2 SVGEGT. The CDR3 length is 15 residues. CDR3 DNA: TGTGCCAGCAAAGTAGGAGGCGGTGGCACCGGGGAGCTGTTTTTT. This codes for CASKVGGGGTGELFF.

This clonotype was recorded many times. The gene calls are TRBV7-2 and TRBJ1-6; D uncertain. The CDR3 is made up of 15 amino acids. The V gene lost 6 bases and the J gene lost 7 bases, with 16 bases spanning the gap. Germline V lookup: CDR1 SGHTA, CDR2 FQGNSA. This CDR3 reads CASSLAQAGNSPLHF. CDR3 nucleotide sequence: TGTGCCAGCAGTTTGGCTCAGGCGGGGAATTCACCCCTCCACTTT.

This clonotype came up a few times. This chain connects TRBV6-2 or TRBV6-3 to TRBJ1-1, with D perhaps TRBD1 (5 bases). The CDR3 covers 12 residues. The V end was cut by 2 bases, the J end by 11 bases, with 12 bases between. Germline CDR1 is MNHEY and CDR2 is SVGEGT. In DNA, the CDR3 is TGTGCCAGCAGTTACCTAGAGGGGCATGCTTTCTTT. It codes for CASSYLEGHAFF.

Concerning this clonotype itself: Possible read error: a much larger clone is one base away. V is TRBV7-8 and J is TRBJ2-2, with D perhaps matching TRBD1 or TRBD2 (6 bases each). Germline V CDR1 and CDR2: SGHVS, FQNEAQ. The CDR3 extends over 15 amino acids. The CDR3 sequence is CANSLVPGATGELFF. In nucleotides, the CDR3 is TGTGCCAACAGCTTAGTCCCGGGGGCCACCGGGGAGCTGTTTTTT.

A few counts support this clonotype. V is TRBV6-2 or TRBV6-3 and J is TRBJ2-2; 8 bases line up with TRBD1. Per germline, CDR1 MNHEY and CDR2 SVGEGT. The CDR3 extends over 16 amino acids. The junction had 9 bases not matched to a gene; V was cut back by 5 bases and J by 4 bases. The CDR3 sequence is CASSRPLRGRTGELFF. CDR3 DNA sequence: TGTGCCAGCAGTAGACCGCTCAGGGGGCGCACCGGGGAGCTGTTTTTT.

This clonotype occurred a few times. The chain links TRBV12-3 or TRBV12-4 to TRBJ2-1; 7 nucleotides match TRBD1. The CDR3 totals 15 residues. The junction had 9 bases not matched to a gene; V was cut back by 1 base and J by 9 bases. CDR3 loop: CASSLGLTGWSEQFF. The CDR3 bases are TGTGCCAGCAGTTTAGGCCTGACAGGGTGGAGTGAGCAGTTCTTC.

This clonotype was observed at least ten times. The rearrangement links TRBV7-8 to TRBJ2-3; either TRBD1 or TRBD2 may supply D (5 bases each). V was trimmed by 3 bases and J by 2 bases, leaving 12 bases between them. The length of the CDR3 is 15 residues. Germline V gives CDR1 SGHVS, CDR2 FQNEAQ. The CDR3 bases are TGTGCCAGCAGCTTTTACCGGGACGCCACAGATACGCAGTATTTT. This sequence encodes CASSFYRDATDTQYF.

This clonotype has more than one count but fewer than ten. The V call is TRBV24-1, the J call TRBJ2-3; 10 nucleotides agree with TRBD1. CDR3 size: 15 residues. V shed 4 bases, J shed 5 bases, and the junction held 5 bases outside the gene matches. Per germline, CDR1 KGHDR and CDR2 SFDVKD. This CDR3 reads CATSDRGQGRDTQYF. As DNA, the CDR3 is TGTGCCACCAGTGACCGGGGACAGGGGAGAGATACGCAGTATTTT.

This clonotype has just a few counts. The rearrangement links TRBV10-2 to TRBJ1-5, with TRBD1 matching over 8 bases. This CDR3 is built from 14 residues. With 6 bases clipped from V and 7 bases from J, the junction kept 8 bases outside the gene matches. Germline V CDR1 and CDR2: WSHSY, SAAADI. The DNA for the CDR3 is TGCGCCAGCAGGCCGGGACAGGTAGCACAGCCCCAGCATTTT. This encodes CASRPGQVAQPQHF.